This TCR beta chain was retrieved from a study of T-cell memory formation after mild COVID-19. Study-wide results and limits: SARS-CoV-2 specificity was not confirmed for second-wave clones peaking on day 37. Mainly CM and EM harbored the contracting CD4+ clones; mainly EMRA harbored the CD8+ ones. A balance of CD4 and CD8 characterized clones contracting day 15 to 85, whereas later expanders leaned CD4+.

With 5 bases clipped from V and 7 bases from J, the junction kept 4 bases outside the gene matches. Germline V gene lookup returns CDR1 MNHEY and CDR2 SVGAGI. This CDR3 spans 12 amino acids. 5'RACE primed from the constant segment yielded TCR alpha and TCR beta cDNA libraries bearing sample barcodes and UMIs. TCRdb independently ran MiXCR on the 5' RACE reads; one entry per CDR3 protein. Of more than 300,000 distinct CDR3 sequences in the sample, around a fifth were seen once. On this clonotype: Its target is unknown.

The sequenced material came from PBMCs or a T cell subset sorted from them (not recorded which). The sequence was obtained from a young man who had mild COVID-19 (a few samples of this study predate the infection). Cell type and time point are not known. The gene calls are TRBV6-5 and TRBJ1-1; 7 bases map to TRBD1. The CDR3 nucleotides read TGTGCCAGCAGTCGCCGGGACAGTGAAGCTTTCTTT. Amino acid sequence: CASSRRDSEAFF.